Given below is one T cell receptor beta chain in context. V was pared by 6 bases and J by 9 bases, with 15 bases between. CDR1 and CDR2 from the germline V gene are SGHAT and FQNNGV. The CDR3 totals 13 residues. The sample belongs to a study of control samples from healthy donors and cancer patients. Assay used: immunoSEQ multiplex PCR; TCRdb lists only in-frame clones, some missing. The top ten clones hold about 16% of a sample with approximately 120,000 clones, roughly 89% of them seen once. The receptor was derived from a woman in her forties or fifties in good health. V gene TRBV11-2 combines with J gene TRBJ1-3, with D perhaps TRBD1 (5 bases). Sample: blood. The CDR3 bases are TGTGCCAGCAGGCCTGGTGGGGGGTTCACCATATATTTT. Translated: CASRPGGGFTIYF.